This T cell receptor (beta chain) was documented in a study of T cell responses to AZD1222 COVID-19 vaccine. As regards this clone: The antigen remains unidentified.

Study-level results: Among spike-specific TCRs, nearly half reportedly target unmutated variant regions.

Profiled with immunoSEQ multiplex PCR; TCRdb holds only in-frame clones, not every one. The table lists more than 110,000 clones, about 88% of them singletons. The ends lost 3 bases at V and 1 base at J; junction bases unmatched: 4. Germline assignment: CDR1 WNHNN and CDR2 SYGVQD (reference sequence). This CDR3 contains 15 residues. This sequence joins TRBV10-1 and TRBJ2-3; 7 nucleotides align to TRBD2. This receptor was identified in an adult in good health. The source material was peripheral blood, sampled on day 0 of AZD1222 vaccination. Written as DNA, the CDR3 is TGCGCCAGCAGTGATTGGGACTATCGCACAGATACGCAGTATTTT. Its translation is CASSDWDYRTDTQYF.